This TCR beta chain comes out of a study of shared clonotypes between healthy human individuals. Study results and caveats: Several donors held about 5.1% of naive CD4 clonotypes in common.

Each subset's genomic DNA was shared equally among a number of immunoSEQ plates. Clones were sequenced by immunoSEQ multiplex PCR, and TCRdb holds only the in-frame ones, with some missing. The sample has about 2.5 million clones, 92% seen once; the top ten hold 0.3% to 0.4%. With regard to this clone: The antigen is undetermined.

Germline V lookup: CDR1 MNHEY, CDR2 SVGAGI. This CDR3 is 16 amino acids long. The junction had 8 bases not matched to a gene; V was cut back by 4 bases and J by 2 bases. The receptor's source is a man younger than 30 in good health. Some clones in this sample may be carry-over from other donors' samples. This chain joins TRBV6-5 and TRBJ2-3; TRBD2 agrees at 8 bases. Material: naive CD4+ T cells from PBMCs. The subset denotes: CD45RA+ positively selected. The CDR3 DNA follows: TGTGCCAGCAGTTCCCGACTAGCGACTAACACAGATACGCAGTATTTT. It yields the protein CASSSRLATNTDTQYF.